This TCR beta chain comes out of a study of breast tumors, draining lymph nodes, adjacent tissues. Findings and limits, study-wide: Tumors had less TCR diversity than lymph nodes, more than nontumor tissue. Luminal-like breast cancer showed significantly greater tumor-nontumor repertoire similarity than basal-like breast cancer did. The lymph node origin of tumor T cells was framed as consistent with a hypothesis, not demonstrated. Findings are consistent with lymph node origin and intratumoral expansion of most tumor T cells.

The CDR3 runs to 16 residues. V was pared by 0 bases and J by 4 bases, with 15 bases between. Axillary draining lymph nodes of breast cancer patients supplied the node samples. This clonotype was counted at least ten times. Antigen unknown. TCRdb re-derived calls from the multiplex PCR reads in MiXCR, one entry per CDR3 protein. The sample lists 150,000 to 200,000 distinct CDR3 sequences; around a third were seen once. The sequence was obtained from a female donor with breast cancer. Some clones in this sample may be carry-over from other donors' samples. The chain recombines TRBV12-3 or TRBV12-4 with TRBJ1-2; D possibly corresponds to TRBD1 (5 bases). Sequenced: axillary lymph node tissue. CDR3: CASSLAPREGRYGYTF. Written as DNA, the CDR3 is TGTGCCAGCAGTTTAGCGCCCAGGGAAGGACGCTATGGCTACACCTTC.